This section outlines one T cell receptor beta chain sequence together with its context. Its target is not known. Germline CDR1 SGHTA, CDR2 FQGTGA. The CDR3 length is 15 residues. Trimming took 3 bases from V and 9 from J, leaving 15 bases between them. TCRdb processed the 5' RACE reads anew with MiXCR; each CDR3 protein has one entry. The sample shows hundreds of thousands of distinct CDR3 sequences, roughly 8.2% of them seen only once. The data originate from a study of T-cell memory formation after mild COVID-19. Broader study findings: Nothing showed for sure that second-wave clones peaking on day 37 were SARS-CoV-2 specific. Contracting clones from day 15 to 85 showed balanced CD4/CD8; later expanders favored CD4+.

The sequence came from a man aged 18 to 35 who had mild COVID-19 (a few samples of this study predate the infection). Cell type and time point are not known. This rearrangement joins TRBV7-3 to TRBJ1-6, with D possibly matching TRBD1 (6 bases). Sequencing was done on a sample of PBMCs or a T cell subset sorted from them (not recorded which). Here the CDR3 reads CASSLGAGKGSPLHF. The CDR3 nucleotides are TGTGCCAGCAGCTTGGGGGCAGGAAAAGGTTCACCCCTCCACTTT.